The rows below give T cell receptor beta chains drawn from one sample of a study of glioma-infiltrating T cells. One entry per CDR3 protein results from TCRdb running MiXCR on the multiplex PCR reads. The data show under 200,000 distinct CDR3 sequences, more than 35% seen once. Sequenced sample: glioma tissue, nonneoplastic brain tissue, or PBMCs (not recorded which). These TCRs come from a human donor with low-grade glioma or glioblastoma, undergoing nonglioma brain surgery, or in good health (not recorded which). Both conserved end residues are part of each CDR3. A D gene is named only where the DNA matches it firmly. Rows may omit the clone size; those that give it use once, few, many or a size class.

>-|14|TRBJ2-3|many|TRBV7-2
CASSLNPYTDTQYF
TGTGCCAGCAGCTTAAACCCTTACACAGATACGCAGTATTTT
>TRBD2|17|TRBJ2-1|many|TRBV27
CASSYGGLAGAYNEQFF
TGTGCCAGCAGTTACGGAGGACTAGCGGGAGCCTACAATGAGCAGTTCTTC
>-|13|TRBJ2-7|-|TRBV11-3
CANRQATHSEQYF
TGTGCCAACCGCCAGGCAACCCACTCCGAGCAGTACTTC
>-|13|TRBJ1-2|many|TRBV28
CASSFGTALGYTF
TGTGCCAGCAGTTTTGGCACAGCCCTTGGCTACACCTTC
>TRBD2|14|TRBJ2-1|many|TRBV27
CASSSSGTYNEQFF
TGTGCCAGCAGTTCTAGCGGGACTTACAATGAGCAGTTCTTC
>-|8|TRBJ2-7|many|TRBV19
CASTQQYF
TGTGCCAGTACCCAGCAGTACTTC
>-|15|TRBJ1-2|few|TRBV4-1
CASSQVSDRLLGYTF
TGCGCCAGCAGCCAAGTGAGTGACAGGCTACTTGGCTACACCTTC
>-|13|TRBJ2-7|-|TRBV18
CASSSGSDYEQYF
TGTGCCAGCTCTTCGGGGTCAGACTACGAGCAGTACTTC
>-|14|TRBJ2-1|medium-sized|TRBV6-1
CASGSGTYDNEQFF
TGTGCCAGCGGATCCGGGACCTATGACAATGAGCAGTTCTTC
>-|15|TRBJ2-7|-|TRBV27
CASRGGEKATYEQYF
TGTGCCAGCAGAGGGGGGGAGAAAGCTACGTACGAGCAGTACTTC
>-|13|TRBJ2-3|-|TRBV7-9
CASSPGVTDTQYF
TGTGCCAGCAGCCCGGGAGTCACAGATACGCAGTATTTT
>-|11|TRBJ1-2|many|TRBV20-1
CSAGFAGGYTF
TGCAGTGCCGGGTTTGCCGGGGGCTACACCTTC
>-|16|TRBJ2-1|-|TRBV28
CASSFGSKKFYNEQFF
TGTGCCAGCAGTTTTGGTAGCAAGAAGTTCTACAATGAGCAGTTCTTC
>-|14|TRBJ1-3|-|TRBV27
CASSEISPGNTIYF
TGTGCCAGCAGTGAGATCTCGCCTGGAAACACCATATATTTT
>TRBD2|16|TRBJ2-5|many|TRBV7-8
CASSSGLAGGQETQYF
TGTGCCAGCAGCTCGGGACTAGCGGGAGGCCAAGAGACCCAGTACTTC
>TRBD1|15|TRBJ1-2|many|TRBV2
CASSDLGQFIYGYTF
TGTGCCAGCAGTGACCTGGGACAGTTTATCTATGGCTACACCTTC
>-|14|TRBJ2-3|many|TRBV20-1
CSASGFRVTDTQYF
TGCAGTGCTAGCGGGTTCCGGGTCACAGATACGCAGTATTTT
>-|12|TRBJ1-5|-|TRBV7-9
CASSFPGGPRHF
TGTGCCAGCAGCTTTCCAGGAGGCCCCCGGCATTTT
>-|13|TRBJ2-3|few|TRBV9
CASSVTVRDTQYF
TGTGCCAGCAGCGTAACTGTTAGAGATACGCAGTATTTT
>-|14|TRBJ2-3|-|TRBV7-2
CTSSLAHSKDTQYF
TGTACCAGCAGCTTAGCACACAGCAAAGATACGCAGTATTTT
>TRBD1|15|TRBJ2-1|many|TRBV24-1
CATSDPGPGGHEQFF
TGTGCCACCAGTGATCCCGGCCCAGGGGGCCATGAGCAGTTCTTC
>-|14|TRBJ2-3|many|TRBV3-1
CASSRTGTEDTQYF
TGTGCCAGCAGCCGCACCGGGACCGAGGATACGCAGTATTTT
>TRBD1|17|TRBJ1-1|many|TRBV6-1
CASSYGTDKTMNTEAFF
TGTGCCAGCAGTTATGGGACAGACAAAACTATGAACACTGAAGCTTTCTTT
>-|14|TRBJ2-7|-|TRBV28
CASTPQREFYEHYF
TGTGCCAGCACCCCCCAACGGGAGTTTTACGAGCATTACTTC
>TRBD2|14|TRBJ2-1|-|TRBV19
CASSPRTSSYEEFF
TGTGCCAGTAGTCCAAGGACTAGCTCCTATGAGGAGTTCTTC
>-|14|TRBJ2-5|many|TRBV14
CASSQPGTQETQYF
TGTGCCAGCAGCCAACCCGGAACCCAAGAGACCCAGTACTTC
>-|14|TRBJ2-3|-|TRBV5-1
CASGGTDATDTQYF
TGCGCCAGCGGAGGGACAGATGCCACAGATACGCAGTATTTT